The 22 T cell receptor beta chains presented below share a single source sample, sequenced in a study of cytomegalovirus exposure and HLA in healthy donors. The method was immunoSEQ multiplex PCR; TCRdb's version includes in-frame clones alone and lacks a portion of them. The sample contains about 98,000 clones, about 95% of which appear only once. The sample was PBMCs. The receptors come from a young woman in good health and CMV-seronegative.

The chain links TRBV6-5 to TRBJ1-4; D is unresolved. This CDR3 region has 14 residues. Germline CDR1 reads MNHEY; CDR2 reads SVGAGI. The V and J ends lost 6 bases and 4 bases respectively, with 12 bases between them. This CDR3 is CASSDLDINEKLFF. CDR3 in DNA: TGTGCCAGCAGCGATTTAGACATTAATGAAAAACTGTTTTTT.

This chain links TRBV7-6 with TRBJ2-7; 11 bases match TRBD2. This CDR3 has 15 amino acids. CDR1 and CDR2 from the germline V gene are SGHVS and FNYEAQ. J gave up 4 bases and V 0 bases, and 2 bases lay outside the gene matches. CDR3: CASSLALAGGYEQYF. The CDR3 DNA reads as TGTGCCAGCAGCTTAGCGCTAGCGGGAGGTTACGAGCAGTACTTC. Full variable domain (remainder filled in from reference TRBV7-6 and TRBJ2-7): GAGVSQSPRYKVTKRGQDVALRCDPISGHVSLYWYRQALGQGPEFLTYFNYEAQQDKSGLPNDRFSAERPEGSISTLTIQRTEQRDSAMYRCASSLALAGGYEQYFGPGTRLTVT.

This chain uses TRBV11-2 with TRBJ2-3; TRBD2 is a possible D gene (6 bases). With 2 bases removed from V and 3 bases from J, the gap between germline ends came to 18 bases. This CDR3 is built from 17 residues. Germline V CDR1 and CDR2: SGHAT, FQNNGV. The CDR3 reads CASSLTRDSLVTDTQYF. The CDR3 DNA reads TGTGCCAGCAGCTTAACCCGGGACTCCCTGGTAACAGATACGCAGTATTTT.

The J gene is TRBJ2-5, the V gene TRBV7-9; 7 positions match TRBD1. The length of the CDR3 is 15 residues. V dropped 7 bases and J dropped 1; count of bases not matched to a gene: 9. Per germline, CDR1 SEHNR and CDR2 FQNEAQ (reference sequence). The chain's CDR3 is CASTIAGGFQETQYF. In DNA, the CDR3 is TGTGCCAGCACCATTGCAGGGGGTTTCCAAGAGACCCAGTACTTC.

The chain couples TRBV13 to TRBJ2-7; D is undetermined. CDR1 is PRHDT, CDR2 FYEKMQ, per germline (reference sequence). This CDR3 region has 13 residues. The V end was cut by 1 base, the J end by 3 bases, with 7 bases between. The CDR3 coding sequence is TGTGCCAGCAGCTTAGAACAGATCTACGAGCAGTACTTC. Its translation: CASSLEQIYEQYF.

A word on this clone: An end of the junction differs from the germline gene, which may be a read error. The V call is TRBV7-7, the J call TRBJ2-5, with a tentative D call TRBD2 (6 bases). Germline V gives CDR1 SSHAT, CDR2 FNYEAQ (reference sequence). There are 15 residues in the CDR3. The CDR3 DNA follows: TGTGCTAGCAGCTTAGGGACTCATCAAGCAGAGACCCAGTACTTC. Protein: CASSLGTHQAETQYF.

The V call is TRBV6-5, the J call TRBJ1-2; D is uncertain. This CDR3 has 12 residues. Trimming cost V 6 bases and J 2 bases, with 7 bases left between them. Per the germline V gene, CDR1 is MNHEY and CDR2 is SVGAGI. Here the CDR3 reads CASRLGNYGYTF. CDR3 sequence (DNA): TGTGCCAGCAGACTGGGCAACTATGGCTACACCTTC.

The chain couples TRBV6-6 to TRBJ1-5, with 7 nucleotides matching TRBD1. CDR3 size: 15 residues. With 5 bases clipped from V and 2 bases from J, the junction kept 6 bases outside the gene matches. CDR1 and CDR2 (germline): MNHNY, SVGAGI (reference sequence). The CDR3 reads CASSTRTGGNQPQHF. CDR3 in DNA: TGTGCCAGCAGTACTCGGACAGGCGGCAATCAGCCCCAGCATTTT.

The chain joins TRBV7-2 to TRBJ1-5; TRBD1 might be the D (5 bases). CDR1 is SGHTA, CDR2 FQGNSA, per germline. V lost 1 base and J lost 8, with 15 bases in between. The CDR3 totals 15 residues. In DNA form, the CDR3 reads TGTGCCAGCAGCTTAGGGCAGGGTGGGGTCGAGCCCCAGCATTTT. It translates to CASSLGQGGVEPQHF. The full variable domain, rest sourced from reference TRBV7-2 and TRBJ1-5, is GAGVSQSPSNKVTEKGKDVELRCDPISGHTALYWYRQSLGQGLEFLIYFQGNSAPDKSGLPSDRFSAERTGGSVSTLTIQRTQQEDSAVYLCASSLGQGGVEPQHFGDGTRLSIL.

The chain couples TRBV11-2 to TRBJ2-1; D perhaps matches TRBD1 (5 bases). Trimming cost V 1 base and J 1 base, with 17 bases left between them. The CDR3 length is 18 residues. Per germline, CDR1 SGHAT and CDR2 FQNNGV. The CDR3 here is CASSLALAGSLSYNEQFF. CDR3 coding DNA: TGTGCCAGCAGCTTAGCCTTAGCAGGGTCTCTTTCCTACAATGAGCAGTTCTTC.

The chain recombines TRBV28 with TRBJ2-1, with D tentatively TRBD1 (6 bases). This CDR3 contains 18 residues. Germline assignment: CDR1 MDHEN and CDR2 SYDVKM. Trimming took off 4 bases at V and 1 base at J, with 20 bases between the two ends. DNA of the CDR3: TGTGCCAGCAGTTACCCCGGGACAATGAGGATTTCCTACAATGAGCAGTTCTTC. This gives the protein CASSYPGTMRISYNEQFF.

V and J are TRBV9 and TRBJ1-1; no reliable D call. The CDR3 has 14 residues. V dropped 2 bases and J dropped 3 bases, with 11 bases sitting between them. CDR1 is SGDLS, CDR2 YYNGEE, per germline. For the CDR3, the DNA is TGTGCCAGCAGCGTCGGGAGTTGGGACACTGAAGCTTTCTTT. Its translation: CASSVGSWDTEAFF.

V is TRBV6-5 and J is TRBJ2-7; a weak D match, TRBD2 (5 bases). Per the germline V gene, CDR1 is MNHEY and CDR2 is SVGAGI. Trimming shortened V by 2 bases and J by 2 bases, and 13 bases separated the two germline ends. This CDR3 region has 15 residues. CDR3 amino acids: CASSYVGVGAYEQYF. DNA for the CDR3: TGTGCCAGCAGTTACGTCGGGGTGGGAGCCTACGAGCAGTACTTC.

The V gene is TRBV11-2, the J gene TRBJ2-7, with D possibly TRBD2 on 6 matching bases. V lost 0 bases, J lost 5 bases, and 20 bases lay in between. The CDR3 covers 17 residues. The germline V gene has CDR1 SGHAT and CDR2 FQNNGV. The CDR3 protein is CASSLDGAGRSIHEQYF. In nucleotides, the CDR3 is TGTGCCAGCAGCTTAGACGGAGCCGGGAGATCCATCCACGAGCAGTACTTC. The whole variable domain, remainder taken from reference TRBV11-2 and TRBJ2-7, is EAGVAQSPRYKIIEKRQSVAFWCNPISGHATLYWYQQILGQGPKLLIQFQNNGVVDDSQLPKDRFSAERLKGVDSTLKIQPAKLEDSAVYLCASSLDGAGRSIHEQYFGPGTRLTVT.

The V gene is TRBV9, the J gene TRBJ1-3; D gene ambiguous. Trimming shortened V by 1 base and J by 1 base, and 15 bases separated the two germline ends. The CDR3 is 17 residues long. CDR1 SGDLS and CDR2 YYNGEE come from the germline V gene. The CDR3 DNA reads as TGTGCCAGCAGCGTAAGGTTAGAGGGCGGATCTGGAAACACCATATATTTT. This gives the protein CASSVRLEGGSGNTIYF.

The V call is TRBV6-1, the J call TRBJ2-5, with 7 bases identical to TRBD1. Germline CDR1 and CDR2: MNHNS and SASEGT. V shed 8 bases and J 2 bases; nucleotides not matched to a gene: 11. CDR3 size: 15 residues. CDR3: CASPNRGELQETQYF. For the CDR3, the DNA is TGTGCCAGCCCCAACAGGGGAGAACTACAAGAGACCCAGTACTTC.

This rearrangement joins TRBV30 to TRBJ1-2; no definite D call. In germline, CDR1 is GTSNPN, CDR2 SVGIG (reference sequence). The CDR3 covers 14 residues. Trimming left V 5 bases short and J 3 bases short, with 16 bases between. The CDR3 DNA reads as TGTGCCTGGGGGGAGCCTTTCTCGGACTATGGCTACACCTTC. Translation gives CAWGEPFSDYGYTF.

The V call is TRBV4-3, the J call TRBJ2-2; no clear D. This CDR3 has 14 residues. V lost 1 base, J lost 7 bases, and 10 bases lay in between. From germline, CDR1 is LGHNA and CDR2 YSLEER. CDR3 nucleotides: TGCGCCAGCAGCCAAGGATATAGGAGCGGGGAGCTGTTTTTT. This translates into CASSQGYRSGELFF.

This clone was counted a single time. The V and J genes are TRBV15 and TRBJ2-1; the D is unclear. This CDR3 is built from 16 residues. The V end lost 1 base, the J end lost 4 bases, and 14 bases lay between the germline ends. Germline V gene lookup returns CDR1 LNHNV and CDR2 YYDKDF (reference sequence). The CDR3 sequence: CATSRARYVRYNEQFF. DNA for the CDR3: TGTGCCACCAGCAGAGCCCGATATGTTCGGTACAATGAGCAGTTCTTC.

This chain uses TRBV4-2 with TRBJ1-4; maybe TRBD1 (5 bases). Looked up from germline, CDR1 is LGHNA and CDR2 is YNFKEQ. The CDR3 runs 16 residues. Trimming stripped 1 base from V and 4 bases from J, with 13 bases between. DNA of the CDR3: TGTGCCAGCAGCCAAGGGGGGGGGATGGGTAATGAAAAACTGTTTTTT. Protein product: CASSQGGGMGNEKLFF.

CDR3 loop: CASSLGGTGSTEGEQYF. The CDR3 region has the DNA TGTGCCAGCAGCTTAGGGGGGACAGGGAGTACGGAAGGCGAGCAGTACTTC. The chain uses TRBV11-2 and TRBJ2-7; 9 bases are a match to TRBD1. With V trimmed by 1 base and J by 6 bases, 13 bases remained unmatched. This CDR3 is 17 amino acids long. CDR1 SGHAT and CDR2 FQNNGV come from the germline V gene.

The V call is TRBV4-1, the J call TRBJ2-7; D not resolved. Germline-derived CDR1 and CDR2 are MGHRA and YSYEKL. This CDR3 has 15 residues. V was trimmed by 3 bases and J by 1 base, leaving 13 bases between them. CDR3 amino acids: CASSHLGDNSYEQYF. The CDR3 DNA is TGCGCCAGCAGCCACTTAGGTGACAATTCCTACGAGCAGTACTTC.